One and the same sample provided the 25 T cell receptor beta chains below, sequenced in a study of a mutant IDH1 vaccine in newly diagnosed glioma. These receptors' targets are unknown. Time point described: week 23, last vaccination. Topical imiquimod was applied with each vaccine dose, which held 300 ug of mutant IDH1 20-mer peptide. Assay used: immunoSEQ multiplex PCR; TCRdb lists only in-frame clones, some missing. The data hold roughly 74,000 clones, with 85% observed a single time. Specimen: PBMCs, collected from a glioma patient whose treatment included an IDH1 peptide vaccine. The receptors derive from a woman aged 45-65 years with glioma.

V is TRBV28 and J is TRBJ2-7; 12 bases fit TRBD1. The CDR3 loop spans 16 amino acids. V was clipped by 3 bases and J by 6 bases; unmatched bases: 9. CDR1 MDHEN and CDR2 SYDVKM come from the germline V gene. The CDR3 DNA is TGTGCCAGCAGTTTCCCGGGACAGGGGGCTGGGGGCGAGCAGTACTTC. Translation gives CASSFPGQGAGGEQYF. Combining the CDR3 with reference TRBV28 and TRBJ2-7 gives the whole variable domain DVKVTQSSRYLVKRTGEKVFLECVQDMDHENMFWYRQDPGLGLRLIYFSYDVKMKEKGDIPEGYSVSREKKERFSLILESASTNQTSMYLCASSFPGQGAGGEQYFGPGTRLTVT.

The rearrangement links TRBV19 to TRBJ1-5; D call uncertain. The germline CDR1 and CDR2 sequences are LNHDA and SQIVND (reference sequence). This CDR3 has 15 residues. Trimming pared 3 bases from V and 6 bases from J, leaving 15 bases between. The chain's CDR3 is CASSMVAGVIQPQHF. In DNA form, the CDR3 reads TGTGCCAGTAGTATGGTGGCTGGTGTCATTCAGCCCCAGCATTTT.

The CDR3 DNA sequence: TGTGCCAGCACAAGCGGGAAGTACAATGAGCAGTTCTTC. Translation: CASTSGKYNEQFF. The chain couples TRBV28 to TRBJ2-1; 7 nucleotides match TRBD2. Germline loops: CDR1 MDHEN, CDR2 SYDVKM. V was clipped by 7 bases and J by 4 bases; unmatched bases: 4. CDR3 length: 13 residues.

This chain joins TRBV28 and TRBJ2-7; 9 nucleotides match TRBD1. There are 12 residues in the CDR3. V gave up 7 bases and J gave up 9 bases; unmatched junction bases: 7. Germline assignment: CDR1 MDHEN and CDR2 SYDVKM. CDR3 sequence reads: CASTGTGRWQYF. Written as DNA, the CDR3 is TGTGCCAGCACCGGGACAGGGCGGTGGCAGTACTTC. Full variable domain (missing parts from reference TRBV28 and TRBJ2-7): DVKVTQSSRYLVKRTGEKVFLECVQDMDHENMFWYRQDPGLGLRLIYFSYDVKMKEKGDIPEGYSVSREKKERFSLILESASTNQTSMYLCASTGTGRWQYFGPGTRLTVT.

The chain recombines TRBV7-9 with TRBJ2-1; TRBD1 might be the D (6 bases). CDR3 length: 18 amino acids. The V end was cut by 5 bases, the J end by 0 bases, with 20 bases between. Germline assignment: CDR1 SEHNR and CDR2 FQNEAQ (reference sequence). The CDR3 protein is CASSLGTPEGGSYNEQFF. DNA of the CDR3: TGTGCCAGCAGCCTAGGGACACCTGAAGGAGGCTCCTACAATGAGCAGTTCTTC.

DNA of the CDR3: TGTGCCAGCTCGGACAGGGGCAATGGAAACACCATATATTTT. This gives the protein CASSDRGNGNTIYF. This chain uses TRBV21-1 with TRBJ1-3; the table gives TRBD1 as D, unverified against the DNA. TRBV21-1 is a pseudogene locus. The CDR3 has 14 amino acids.

The rearrangement uses TRBV5-4 and TRBJ2-1, with TRBD2 matching over 15 bases. The trim removed 1 base at V and 7 bases at J, leaving 9 bases unmatched. Per the germline V gene, CDR1 is SGHNT and CDR2 is YYREEE (reference sequence). The CDR3 runs to 18 residues. CDR3 DNA: TGTGCCAGCAGCTTGCGGACTAGCGGGAGGGCCGGTTCGAATGAGCAGTTCTTC. This translates into CASSLRTSGRAGSNEQFF.

As to this clone: Germline is not matched at one junction end, which may reflect a read error. The chain joins TRBV7-6 to TRBJ2-1; the match to TRBD2 covers 11 bases. This CDR3 spans 14 amino acids. Germline V gene sequence: CDR1 SGHVS, CDR2 FNYEAQ. The DNA of the CDR3 is TGTGCCAGCAGCGTAGCGGGAGGGTACAATGAGCAGTTCTTC. This codes for CASSVAGGYNEQFF.

The CDR3 loop reads CAILPSGANVLTF. The CDR3 DNA reads as TGTGCCATCTTGCCTTCTGGGGCCAACGTCCTGACTTTC. The chain has TRBV10-3 and TRBJ2-6; D remains ambiguous. CDR1 ENHRY and CDR2 SYGVKD come from the germline V gene. The CDR3 runs 13 residues. V was pared by 8 bases and J by 1 base, with 6 bases between.

The J gene is TRBJ1-6, the V gene TRBV28; 8 bases are shared with TRBD1. Germline V gene data show CDR1 as MDHEN and CDR2 as SYDVKM. V dropped 5 bases and J dropped 8; count of bases not matched to a gene: 2. This CDR3 region has 13 residues. DNA of the CDR3: TGTGCCAGCAGTGGACAGGGCCATTCACCCCTCCACTTT. It codes for CASSGQGHSPLHF.

The V and J genes are TRBV28 and TRBJ2-7; 11 nucleotides align to TRBD1. Germline loops: CDR1 MDHEN, CDR2 SYDVKM. There are 15 residues in the CDR3. With 6 bases clipped from V and 5 bases from J, the junction kept 9 bases outside the gene matches. For the CDR3, the DNA is TGTGCCAGCAGACCAGAGGGACAGGGGGTCGACGAGCAGTACTTC. This codes for CASRPEGQGVDEQYF.

The J gene is TRBJ2-7, the V gene TRBV12-5; 9 positions match TRBD1. This CDR3 spans 16 amino acids. The V gene's germline CDR1 is LGHNT and CDR2 FRNRAP. With V trimmed by 9 bases and J by 5 bases, 17 bases remained unmatched. CDR3 protein: CASSQTSGQGRHEQYF. The CDR3, as DNA: TGTGCTAGCTCACAGACCTCGGGACAGGGTAGACACGAGCAGTACTTC.

In its sample, this clone was seen once. This chain uses TRBV27 with TRBJ2-1; TRBD2 might be the D (6 bases). Looked up from germline, CDR1 is MNHEY and CDR2 is SMNVEV (reference sequence). The CDR3 is 14 residues long. The ends were cut back, 5 bases at V and 1 base at J, with 9 bases in the middle. The CDR3 DNA is TGTGCCAGCAGTAGCGGGCGATCCTACAATGAGCAGTTCTTC. Translated, it gives CASSSGRSYNEQFF.

This sequence joins TRBV2 and TRBJ2-7, with 10 bases lining up with TRBD1. From germline, CDR1 is SNHLY and CDR2 FYNNEI. Trimming at V came to 4 bases and at J to 6 bases, leaving 3 bases not matched to a gene. The CDR3 consists of 13 residues. The DNA for the CDR3 is TGTGCCAGCAGTGGACAGGGGGCGACCGAGCAGTACTTC. It translates to CASSGQGATEQYF.

In this sample, this clone turned up once. The rearrangement uses TRBV11-2 and TRBJ2-1; D unclear. Germline CDR1 and CDR2: SGHAT and FQNNGV. This CDR3 is 17 amino acids long. V lost 5 bases, J lost 1 base, and 18 bases lay in between. The CDR3 DNA reads as TGTGCCAGCAGCCCCCCCGCGGTTTTGTCGTCCTACAATGAGCAGTTCTTC. Translated, it gives CASSPPAVLSSYNEQFF.

CDR3 amino acids: CAWSTLPGQGAYEQYF. The DNA for the CDR3 is TGTGCCTGGAGTACCTTGCCGGGACAGGGGGCCTACGAGCAGTACTTC. The rearrangement uses TRBV30 and TRBJ2-7, with 11 bases matching TRBD1. This CDR3 has 16 amino acids. V lost 2 bases to trimming and J lost 2 bases; unmatched junction nucleotides: 8. Per the germline V gene, CDR1 is GTSNPN and CDR2 is SVGIG (reference sequence).

The V call is TRBV5-1, the J call TRBJ2-2, with no clear D. The germline V gene has CDR1 SGHRS and CDR2 YFSETQ. There are 13 residues in the CDR3. V lost 2 bases to trimming and J lost 2 bases, with 4 bases between them. The CDR3 reads CASSFENTGELFF. The CDR3 nucleotides are TGCGCCAGCAGCTTCGAAAACACCGGGGAGCTGTTTTTT.

This clone appeared once. This chain joins TRBV27 and TRBJ2-5; a weak D match, TRBD2 (6 bases). The V gene's germline CDR1 is MNHEY and CDR2 SMNVEV (reference sequence). V lost 5 bases and J 1 base, leaving 17 bases between the germline ends. The CDR3 length is 16 residues. The CDR3 nucleotides are TGTGCCAGCAGTCCCGGGCGTTTCGGGAGCCAAGAGACCCAGTACTTC. Translated, it gives CASSPGRFGSQETQYF.

The chain couples TRBV18 to TRBJ1-5; TRBD1 might be the D (5 bases). Trimming pared 0 bases from V and 7 bases from J, leaving 10 bases between. Germline V CDR1 and CDR2: KGHSH, LQKENI. This CDR3 region has 14 residues. CDR3 in amino acids: CASSPPGGDQPQHF. In DNA, the CDR3 is TGTGCCAGCTCACCACCGGGAGGGGACCAGCCCCAGCATTTT.

This clone was counted once. This chain joins TRBV5-1 and TRBJ1-2; TRBD1 aligns across 8 bases. Germline V lookup: CDR1 SGHRS, CDR2 YFSETQ. The trim removed 3 bases at V and 4 bases at J, leaving 5 bases unmatched. The CDR3 consists of 14 residues. The CDR3 protein is CASSSQGAGYGYTF. The CDR3 nucleotides read TGCGCCAGCAGCTCTCAGGGGGCGGGCTATGGCTACACCTTC.

This clone was detected a few times. This chain uses TRBV14 with TRBJ1-4; no clear D. The CDR3 runs to 15 residues. Per the germline V gene, CDR1 is SGHDN and CDR2 is FVKESK. V lost 2 bases to trimming and J lost 8 bases, with 15 bases between them. CDR3 sequence (DNA): TGTGCCAGCAGCCAACCGGGGAGGCCGGTGGAAAAACTGTTTTTT. It encodes CASSQPGRPVEKLFF.

V and J are TRBV6-5 and TRBJ2-7; 12 bases fit TRBD1. CDR1 and CDR2 (germline): MNHEY, SVGAGI. This CDR3 has 14 amino acids. Trimming took 4 bases from V and 7 from J; bases not matched to a gene: 5. CDR3 residues: CASSWGTGGWEQYF. The CDR3 nucleotides read TGTGCCAGCAGTTGGGGGACAGGGGGCTGGGAGCAGTACTTC.

This clone was observed once. The chain recombines TRBV27 with TRBJ1-1, with D unresolved. V was trimmed by 3 bases and J by 7 bases, leaving 12 bases between them. CDR1 is MNHEY and CDR2 is SMNVEV in the germline V gene (reference sequence). The CDR3 is made up of 13 amino acids. CDR3 sequence: CASSLNGEFEAFF. CDR3 nucleotides: TGTGCCAGCAGTTTGAATGGGGAGTTTGAAGCTTTCTTT.

The chain combines TRBV9 with TRBJ2-7; possibly TRBD1 for D (5 bases). Germline values: CDR1 SGDLS, CDR2 YYNGEE. V was clipped by 0 bases and J by 4 bases, with 14 bases between them. The CDR3 runs 15 residues. The CDR3 region is CASSVEGSVLYEQYF. The CDR3 DNA is TGTGCCAGCAGCGTAGAGGGGTCCGTTTTGTACGAGCAGTACTTC.

The chain employs TRBV19 and TRBJ1-5; D is undetermined. V was shortened by 1 base and J by 9 bases, with 13 bases between the two germline ends. The CDR3 runs 14 residues. The germline V gene encodes CDR1 LNHDA and CDR2 SQIVND (reference sequence). In DNA, the CDR3 is TGTGCCAGTAGTATAGGGGAGGGTTATTTGCCCCAGCATTTT. Protein product: CASSIGEGYLPQHF.